Detailed here is one T cell receptor (beta chain). No antigen is known for it. An end of the junction does not agree with germline; a read error may underlie this. This record belongs to a study of blood T cells in healthy people across ages. A second about 6 to 11 cycle PCR used barcoded and J-beta primers. MiXCR, applied by TCRdb to the 5' RACE reads, yields one record per CDR3 protein. The sample includes about 1.4 million distinct CDR3 sequences, approximately 59% of them seen just once. Overall study findings and caveats: Across the age range, TCR beta diversity per million T cells fell in a roughly linear way.

The CDR3 is 13 residues long. Germline V gene lookup returns CDR1 DFQATT and CDR2 SNEGSKA (reference sequence). The sequenced sample consisted of blood. The source is a man aged 18 to 29 in good health. The rearrangement joins TRBV20-1 to TRBJ2-7; 7 positions agree with TRBD1. CDR3 amino acids: CSALRDRYYKQYF. CDR3 nucleotide sequence: TGCAGTGCTCTCCGGGACAGATACTACAAGCAGTACTTC.